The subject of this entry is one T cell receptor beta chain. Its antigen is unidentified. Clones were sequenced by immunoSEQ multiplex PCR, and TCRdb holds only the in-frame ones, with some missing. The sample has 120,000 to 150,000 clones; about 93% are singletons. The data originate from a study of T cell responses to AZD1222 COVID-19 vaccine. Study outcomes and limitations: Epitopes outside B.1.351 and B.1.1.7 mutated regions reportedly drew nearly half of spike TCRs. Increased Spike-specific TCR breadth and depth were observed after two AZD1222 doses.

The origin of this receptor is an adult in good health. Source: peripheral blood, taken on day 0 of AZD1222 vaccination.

CDR3 in DNA: TGTGCCAGCAGCGTAGGGGACAGGGGGGAAAAACTGTTTTTT. This translates into CASSVGDRGEKLFF. The chain uses TRBV9 and TRBJ1-4; 11 bases match TRBD1. The CDR3 totals 14 residues. After removal of 0 bases from V and 8 bases from J, the junction contained 0 bases not matched to a gene. Germline CDR1 and CDR2: SGDLS and YYNGEE.